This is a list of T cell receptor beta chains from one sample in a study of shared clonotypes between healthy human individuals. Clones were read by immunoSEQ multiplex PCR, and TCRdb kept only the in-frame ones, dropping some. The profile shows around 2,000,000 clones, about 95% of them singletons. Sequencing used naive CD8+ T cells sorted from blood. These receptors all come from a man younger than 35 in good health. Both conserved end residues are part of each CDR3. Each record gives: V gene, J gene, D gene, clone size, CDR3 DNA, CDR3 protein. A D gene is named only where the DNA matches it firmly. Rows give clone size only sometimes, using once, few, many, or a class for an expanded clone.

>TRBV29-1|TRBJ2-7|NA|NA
TGCAGCACCTCCGGGACGGAGTCCTACGAGCAGTACTTC
CSTSGTESYEQYF
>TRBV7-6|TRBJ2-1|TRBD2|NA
TGTGCCAGCAGTTCGGGACTAGCGGGAGGAAATGAGCAGTTCTTC
CASSSGLAGGNEQFF
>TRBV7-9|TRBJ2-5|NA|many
TGTGCCAGCAGCGAGGGGCCAGTCGAGACCCAGTACTTC
CASSEGPVETQYF
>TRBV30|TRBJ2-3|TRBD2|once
TGTGCCTGGAGTGACCCAGGGCTAGCGGTGGCTTGGGGCACAGATACGCAGTATTTT
CAWSDPGLAVAWGTDTQYF
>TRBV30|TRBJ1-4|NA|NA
TGTGCCTGGAATCGGGGATCGGGTTCTGAAAAACTGTTTTTT
CAWNRGSGSEKLFF
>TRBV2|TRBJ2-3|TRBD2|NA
TGTGCCAGCAGCGGACTAGCGACGAGCACAGATACGCAGTATTTT
CASSGLATSTDTQYF
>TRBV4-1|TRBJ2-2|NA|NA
TGCGCCAGCAGCCAAGTGGCGGCAGAAAACACCGGGGAGCTGTTTTTT
CASSQVAAENTGELFF
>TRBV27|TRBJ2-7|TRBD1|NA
TGTGCCAGCAGTACCCTTACAGGGGACGGCGTTAACGAGCAGTACTTC
CASSTLTGDGVNEQYF
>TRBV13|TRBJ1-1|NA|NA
TGTGCCAGCAGCTCGGGGCCCGAGGGAGCTTTCTTT
CASSSGPEGAFF
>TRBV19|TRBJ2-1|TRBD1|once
TGTGCCAGTAGTATAGGGTGGACAGGGATATCCTACAATGAGCAGTTCTTC
CASSIGWTGISYNEQFF
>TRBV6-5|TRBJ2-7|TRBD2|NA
TGTGCCAGCAGTTACGCGGGGGGTACAGTCGAGCAGTACTTC
CASSYAGGTVEQYF
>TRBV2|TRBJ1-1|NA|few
TGTGCCAGCAAAACTGGGGACACTGAAGCTTTCTTT
CASKTGDTEAFF
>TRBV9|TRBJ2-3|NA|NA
TGTGCCAGCAGCGACCGACAGGAGATCACAGATACGCAGTATTTT
CASSDRQEITDTQYF
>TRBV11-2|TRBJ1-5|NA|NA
TGTGCCAGCAGCTTAGATCCGGGGGCCGGTCAGCCCCAGCATTTT
CASSLDPGAGQPQHF
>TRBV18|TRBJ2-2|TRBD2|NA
TGTGCCAGCTCACCACTGGCGACTAGCTTCACCGGGGAGCTGTTTTTT
CASSPLATSFTGELFF
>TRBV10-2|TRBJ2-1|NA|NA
TGCGCCAGCAGTGAGGGACTAACATTGTACAATGAGCAGTTCTTC
CASSEGLTLYNEQFF
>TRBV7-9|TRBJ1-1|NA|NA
TGTGCCAGCAGCGCCGGACCGAACACTGAAGCTTTCTTT
CASSAGPNTEAFF
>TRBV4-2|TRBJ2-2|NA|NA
TGTGCCAGCAGCCCAATCCAGGGTCCCGGCGAGCTGTTTTTT
CASSPIQGPGELFF
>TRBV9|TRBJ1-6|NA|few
TGTGCCAGCAGCGACCGGGACGGATATTCACCCCTCCACTTT
CASSDRDGYSPLHF
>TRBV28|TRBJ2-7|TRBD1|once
TGTGCCAGTAGACAGGGGGCCTCCTACGAGCAGTACTTC
CASRQGASYEQYF
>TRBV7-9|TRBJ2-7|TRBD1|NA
TGTGCCAGCAGCTTGGGACAGGGTAAGATGTACGAGCAGTACTTC
CASSLGQGKMYEQYF
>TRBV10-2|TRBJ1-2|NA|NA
TGCGCCAGCAGGGCCGACTATGGCTACACCTTC
CASRADYGYTF
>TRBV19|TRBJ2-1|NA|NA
TGTGCCAGTAGTAGGAGTAGCGGCTACAATGAGCAGTTCTTC
CASSRSSGYNEQFF
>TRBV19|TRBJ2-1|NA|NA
TGTGCCAGTAGTCCCCCGGGCAGCCTGCAGTTCTTC
CASSPPGSLQFF
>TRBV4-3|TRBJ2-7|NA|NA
TGCGCCAGCAGCCAAGATTCATCGGGAGCTAACGAGCAGTACTTC
CASSQDSSGANEQYF
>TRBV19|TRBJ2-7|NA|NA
TGTGCCAGTAGGGGCGGCATATCCTACGAGCAGTACTTC
CASRGGISYEQYF
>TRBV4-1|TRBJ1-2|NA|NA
TGCGCCAGCAGCCAAGATCAAGGAGTCGTTGATGGCTACACCTTC
CASSQDQGVVDGYTF
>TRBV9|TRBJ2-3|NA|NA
TGTGCCAGCAGCGAATACACAGATACGCAGTATTTT
CASSEYTDTQYF
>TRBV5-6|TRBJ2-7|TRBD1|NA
TGTGCCAGCAGCTTGGAGGTGGGGACAGGAGACTCCTACGAGCAGTACTTC
CASSLEVGTGDSYEQYF
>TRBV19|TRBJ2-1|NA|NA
TGTGCCAGTAGTATAGCGGGCAGATACAATGAGCAGTTCTTC
CASSIAGRYNEQFF
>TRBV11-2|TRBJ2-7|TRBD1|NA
TGTGCCAGCAGCTTAGAACCAGGGGGCTTCTACGAGCAGTACTTC
CASSLEPGGFYEQYF
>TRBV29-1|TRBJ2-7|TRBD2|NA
TGCAGCGTACTAGCGGGGAACTACGAGCAGTACTTC
CSVLAGNYEQYF
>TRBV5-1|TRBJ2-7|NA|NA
TGCGCCAGCAGCTTGGAATGGAGCTCCTACGAGCAGTACTTC
CASSLEWSSYEQYF
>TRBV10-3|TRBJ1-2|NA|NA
TGTGCCATCAGTGAGTCGAATCAAGGGACCCTCTATGGCTACACCTTC
CAISESNQGTLYGYTF
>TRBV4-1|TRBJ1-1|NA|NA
TGCGCCAGCAGCCAAGATCCCGGGGTCACTGAAGCTTTCTTT
CASSQDPGVTEAFF
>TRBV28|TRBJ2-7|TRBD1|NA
TGTGCCAGCAGTTTTGACAGGGAAACCCCCTACGAGCAGTACTTC
CASSFDRETPYEQYF
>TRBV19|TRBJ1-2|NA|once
TGTGCCAGTAGTACCGGCCGGGAGCTGACCTATGGCTACACCTTC
CASSTGRELTYGYTF
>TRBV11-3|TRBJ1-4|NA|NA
TGTGCCAGCAGCTTAGTGGGCCTCACCCGAGGTGAAAAACTGTTTTTT
CASSLVGLTRGEKLFF
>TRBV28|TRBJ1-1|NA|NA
TGTGCCAGCAGTTTAAGGGGTTGGGACACTGAAGCTTTCTTT
CASSLRGWDTEAFF
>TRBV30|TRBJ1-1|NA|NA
TGTGCCTGGAGTGTAATCGGGAACACTGAAGCTTTCTTT
CAWSVIGNTEAFF
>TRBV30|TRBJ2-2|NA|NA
TGTGCCTGGAGTGTACAGGCGGCGAACACCGGGGAGCTGTTTTTT
CAWSVQAANTGELFF
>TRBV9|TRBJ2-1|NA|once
TGTGCCAGCAGCACATCGAGCTGGTTGGATGAGCAGTTCTTC
CASSTSSWLDEQFF
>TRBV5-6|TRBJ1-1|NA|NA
TGTGCCAGCAGCTGGGGAGGAGCTGAAGCTTTCTTT
CASSWGGAEAFF
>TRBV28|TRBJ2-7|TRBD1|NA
TGTGCCAGCAATTTACAGGGGGACGGGTCCTACGAGCAGTACTTC
CASNLQGDGSYEQYF
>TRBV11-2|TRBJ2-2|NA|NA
TGTGCCAGCAGCTTGAAGGGGACCGGGGAGCTGTTTTTT
CASSLKGTGELFF
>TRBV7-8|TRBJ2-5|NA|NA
TGTGCCAGCAGCTTAGTTTGGGGGCCGTCAGAGACCCAGTACTTC
CASSLVWGPSETQYF
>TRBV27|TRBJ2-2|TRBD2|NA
TGTGCCAGCACGCTAGCGGGAGCGAACACCGGGGAGCTGTTTTTT
CASTLAGANTGELFF